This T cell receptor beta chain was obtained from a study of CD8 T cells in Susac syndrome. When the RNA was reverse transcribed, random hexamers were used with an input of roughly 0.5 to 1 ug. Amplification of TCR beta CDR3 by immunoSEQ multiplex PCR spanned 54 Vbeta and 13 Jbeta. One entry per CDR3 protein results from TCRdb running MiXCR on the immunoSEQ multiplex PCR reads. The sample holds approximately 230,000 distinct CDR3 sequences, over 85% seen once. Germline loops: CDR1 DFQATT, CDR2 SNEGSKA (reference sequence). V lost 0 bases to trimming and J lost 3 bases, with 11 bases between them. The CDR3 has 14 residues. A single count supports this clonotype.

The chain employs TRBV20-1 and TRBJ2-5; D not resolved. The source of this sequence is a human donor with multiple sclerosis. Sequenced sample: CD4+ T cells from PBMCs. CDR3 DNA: TGCAGTGCTAGAGATCGAGTAGATGAAGAGACCCAGTACTTC. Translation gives CSARDRVDEETQYF.